These T cell receptor beta chains were read from a single sample in a study of cytomegalovirus exposure and HLA in healthy donors. The protocol was immunoSEQ multiplex PCR, while the TCRdb copy is restricted to in-frame clones and leaves out a portion. The repertoire holds 85,000 to 120,000 clones, with around 77% as singletons. Material: PBMCs. These receptors originate from a male donor in good health and CMV-seropositive. CDR3s include the opening cysteine and the closing phenylalanine or tryptophan. Fields, in order: V gene, clone size, J gene, D gene, CDR3 protein, CDR3 DNA. A D gene is named only where the DNA matches it firmly. Only some rows state a clone size, as once, few, many or a class for expanded clones.

TRBV7-2	.	TRBJ1-3	.	CASSLAPTSSGNTIYF	TGTGCCAGCAGCTTAGCGCCAACTTCGTCTGGAAACACCATATATTTT
TRBV5-1	.	TRBJ2-7	.	CASSLVQGEGVEQYF	TGCGCCAGCAGCTTGGTACAGGGAGAGGGAGTCGAGCAGTACTTC
TRBV6-6	.	TRBJ1-5	.	CASSYEGGNQPQHF	TGTGCCAGCAGTTACGAGGGGGGCAATCAGCCCCAGCATTTT
TRBV5-1	.	TRBJ1-4	TRBD1	CASSFAGGTNEKLFF	TGCGCCAGCAGCTTTGCAGGGGGAACTAATGAAAAACTGTTTTTT
TRBV5-4	.	TRBJ2-5	.	CASSDRRQGGLAGPGETQYF	TGTGCCAGCAGCGACCGACGACAGGGGGGTCTAGCGGGTCCTGGAGAGACCCAGTACTTC
TRBV6-5	.	TRBJ2-3	.	CASSYRRTSTDTQYF	TGTGCCAGCAGTTACAGGCGGACTAGCACAGATACGCAGTATTTT
TRBV5-1	.	TRBJ2-1	TRBD2	CASSPHAAGVYNEQFF	TGCGCCAGCAGCCCCCATGCAGCGGGAGTCTACAATGAGCAGTTCTTC
TRBV5-1	.	TRBJ1-4	.	CASSTGQSATNEKLFF	TGCGCCAGCAGCACCGGACAGAGTGCAACTAATGAAAAACTGTTTTTT
TRBV28	.	TRBJ2-3	TRBD2	CASRGSSGSGVTDTQYF	TGTGCCAGCAGGGGGTCTAGCGGAAGCGGGGTAACAGATACGCAGTATTTT
TRBV4-1	.	TRBJ2-7	.	CASSQGSSYEQYF	TGCGCCAGCAGCCAAGGCAGCTCCTACGAGCAGTACTTC
TRBV4-3	.	TRBJ2-7	.	CASSPRLGRTYEQYF	TGCGCCAGCAGTCCAAGACTAGGGCGGACCTACGAGCAGTACTTC
TRBV28	.	TRBJ1-4	.	CASSLRGLGEKLFF	TGTGCCAGCAGTTTACGGGGACTAGGTGAAAAACTGTTTTTT
TRBV5-1	.	TRBJ2-5	.	CASSLFAGAEETQYF	TGCGCCAGCAGCTTGTTTGCAGGGGCGGAAGAGACCCAGTACTTC
TRBV7-2	.	TRBJ2-2	.	CASSLGRNTGELFF	TGTGCCAGCAGCTTGGGCAGGAACACCGGGGAGCTGTTTTTT
TRBV9	once	TRBJ1-2	TRBD1	CASSAAGGNYGYTF	TGTGCCAGCAGCGCTGCAGGGGGCAACTATGGCTACACCTTC
TRBV7-9	.	TRBJ1-1	TRBD1	CASHPPRPGQKNTEAFF	TGTGCCAGCCATCCCCCACGACCGGGACAGAAGAACACTGAAGCTTTCTTT
TRBV5-4	.	TRBJ2-3	TRBD2	CASSTGTSGRTDTQYF	TGTGCCAGCAGTACCGGGACTAGCGGGAGGACAGATACGCAGTATTTT
TRBV25-1	.	TRBJ2-7	.	CASSESRRLTYEQYF	TGTGCCAGCAGTGAATCAAGGAGGCTTACCTACGAGCAGTACTTC
TRBV7-3	.	TRBJ1-1	.	CASSLSQENTEAFF	TGTGCCAGCAGCTTATCCCAGGAGAACACTGAAGCTTTCTTT
TRBV5-4	.	TRBJ2-6	.	CASSLGRGGANVLTF	TGTGCCAGCAGCTTGGGCAGGGGAGGGGCCAACGTCCTGACTTTC
TRBV7-8	.	TRBJ2-7	.	CASSPRSSGDSYEQYF	TGTGCCAGCAGCCCACGATCCTCGGGGGATTCCTACGAGCAGTACTTC
TRBV27	.	TRBJ1-4	.	CASGGTGTNEKLFF	TGTGCCAGCGGGGGGACCGGAACTAATGAAAAACTGTTTTTT
TRBV19	few	TRBJ1-2	TRBD1	CASRTGQGQSYGYTF	TGTGCCAGTAGGACGGGACAGGGGCAGAGCTATGGCTACACCTTC
TRBV5-1	once	TRBJ1-1	.	CASSRGCPTGANTEAFF	TGCGCCAGCAGTAGGGGATGCCCGACGGGAGCGAACACTGAAGCTTTCTTT
TRBV28	.	TRBJ1-1	TRBD1	CASIGQVDTEAFF	TGTGCCAGCATCGGACAGGTAGACACTGAAGCTTTCTTT
TRBV25-1	.	TRBJ1-2	.	CASSKGSGDYGYTF	TGTGCCAGCAGCAAAGGTTCCGGGGACTATGGCTACACCTTC
TRBV4-3	.	TRBJ1-1	TRBD1	CASSQDPSGGSEAFF	TGCGCCAGCAGCCAAGATCCATCAGGGGGCAGTGAAGCTTTCTTT
TRBV10-3	.	TRBJ2-5	TRBD2	CAISEGSGGAVGTQYF	TGTGCCATCAGTGAGGGGAGCGGGGGCGCGGTAGGGACCCAGTACTTC
TRBV5-6	once	TRBJ2-3	.	CASSLRLGLSTDTQYF	TGTGCCAGCAGCTTAAGACTAGGGCTGAGCACAGATACGCAGTATTTT
TRBV6-5	.	TRBJ2-7	.	CASSYSIDYEQYF	TGTGCCAGCAGTTACTCAATAGACTACGAGCAGTACTTC
TRBV4-3	few	TRBJ2-7	TRBD1	CASSQHRDRLYEQYF	TGCGCCAGCAGCCAGCACCGGGACAGGCTTTACGAGCAGTACTTC
TRBV2	.	TRBJ2-3	TRBD2	CASRGLAGGADPQYF	TGTGCCAGCCGGGGACTAGCGGGAGGGGCCGACCCGCAGTATTTT
TRBV5-4	.	TRBJ2-5	TRBD1	CASSWQGAGQETQYF	TGTGCCAGCAGCTGGCAGGGGGCGGGACAAGAGACCCAGTACTTC
TRBV19	.	TRBJ1-5	.	CATRVGPNQPQHF	TGTGCCACCAGGGTTGGTCCCAATCAGCCCCAGCATTTT
TRBV19	.	TRBJ2-7	.	CASSIYQGHYEQYF	TGTGCCAGTAGTATTTATCAGGGCCACTACGAGCAGTACTTC
TRBV7-9	.	TRBJ1-5	.	CSSSPGDSNQPQHF	TGTTCCAGCAGCCCGGGAGATAGCAATCAGCCCCAGCATTTT
TRBV7-9	.	TRBJ1-5	TRBD1	CASSLGGDSLGNQPQHF	TGTGCCAGCAGCTTAGGGGGGGACAGTCTAGGAAATCAGCCCCAGCATTTT
TRBV28	once	TRBJ1-5	.	CASSLLRADYSNQPQHF	TGTGCCAGCAGTTTATTAAGGGCCGACTATAGCAATCAGCCCCAGCATTTT
TRBV2	.	TRBJ1-5	TRBD1	CASRPTGGGQPQHF	TGTGCCAGCAGGCCAACAGGGGGCGGTCAGCCCCAGCATTTT
TRBV30	.	TRBJ1-1	.	CAWSVPQGNTEAFF	TGTGCCTGGAGTGTACCACAGGGGAACACTGAAGCTTTCTTT
TRBV29-1	.	TRBJ2-7	.	CSVEEWGVAATYEQYF	TGCAGCGTTGAAGAGTGGGGGGTAGCGGCTACCTACGAGCAGTACTTC
TRBV5-1	.	TRBJ2-3	.	CASSVQGADTQYF	TGCGCCAGCAGCGTACAGGGTGCAGATACGCAGTATTTT
TRBV5-1	medium-sized	TRBJ2-1	.	CASSLNTNNEQFF	TGCGCCAGCAGCTTGAACACAAACAATGAGCAGTTCTTC
TRBV28	.	TRBJ1-3	.	CASRRQEFSGNTIYF	TGTGCCAGCAGACGACAGGAGTTCTCTGGAAACACCATATATTTT
TRBV7-8	.	TRBJ1-2	.	CASSLARAGGGYTF	TGTGCCAGCAGCTTAGCCAGGGCAGGTGGAGGCTACACCTTC
TRBV6-7	once	TRBJ2-2	.	CASSFLTGELFF	TGTGCCAGCAGTTTCTTAACCGGGGAGCTGTTTTTT
TRBV28	.	TRBJ2-7	.	CASSSYSYEQYF	TGTGCCAGCAGTTCGTACTCCTACGAGCAGTACTTC
TRBV2	.	TRBJ2-7	TRBD1	CASSGGQGIPGEQYF	TGTGCCAGCAGTGGGGGACAGGGGATTCCCGGCGAGCAGTACTTC
TRBV2	few	TRBJ2-7	.	CASSGEKEQYF	TGTGCCAGCAGTGGGGAGAAAGAGCAGTACTTC
TRBV11-2	.	TRBJ2-2	TRBD2	CASSSGLAGYLTNTGELFF	TGTGCCAGCAGCTCGGGACTAGCGGGATACTTAACGAACACCGGGGAGCTGTTTTTT
TRBV2	.	TRBJ1-1	.	CASSMTDDGTEAFF	TGTGCCAGCAGTATGACAGATGACGGCACTGAAGCTTTCTTT
TRBV5-1	once	TRBJ2-5	TRBD1	CASSLSGQGAFETQYF	TGCGCCAGCAGCTTGTCAGGACAGGGGGCATTTGAGACCCAGTACTTC
TRBV19	.	TRBJ1-1	.	CASSIEGVAFF	TGTGCCAGTAGTATTGAGGGGGTAGCTTTCTTT
TRBV19	.	TRBJ1-3	.	CASRAQGVGSGNTIYF	TGTGCCAGTAGGGCACAGGGTGTTGGCTCTGGAAACACCATATATTTT
TRBV12-5	.	TRBJ2-1	TRBD2	CASGLVLGVAGHLRNEQFF	TGTGCTAGTGGTTTGGTACTTGGGGTAGCGGGACACCTAAGGAATGAGCAGTTCTTC
TRBV29-1	.	TRBJ2-7	.	CSVELVQSYEQYF	TGCAGCGTTGAGCTGGTACAGAGCTACGAGCAGTACTTC
TRBV7-6	.	TRBJ1-2	TRBD1	CASSSVRDRSSYGYTF	TGTGCCAGCAGCTCAGTCCGGGACAGAAGTTCTTATGGCTACACCTTC